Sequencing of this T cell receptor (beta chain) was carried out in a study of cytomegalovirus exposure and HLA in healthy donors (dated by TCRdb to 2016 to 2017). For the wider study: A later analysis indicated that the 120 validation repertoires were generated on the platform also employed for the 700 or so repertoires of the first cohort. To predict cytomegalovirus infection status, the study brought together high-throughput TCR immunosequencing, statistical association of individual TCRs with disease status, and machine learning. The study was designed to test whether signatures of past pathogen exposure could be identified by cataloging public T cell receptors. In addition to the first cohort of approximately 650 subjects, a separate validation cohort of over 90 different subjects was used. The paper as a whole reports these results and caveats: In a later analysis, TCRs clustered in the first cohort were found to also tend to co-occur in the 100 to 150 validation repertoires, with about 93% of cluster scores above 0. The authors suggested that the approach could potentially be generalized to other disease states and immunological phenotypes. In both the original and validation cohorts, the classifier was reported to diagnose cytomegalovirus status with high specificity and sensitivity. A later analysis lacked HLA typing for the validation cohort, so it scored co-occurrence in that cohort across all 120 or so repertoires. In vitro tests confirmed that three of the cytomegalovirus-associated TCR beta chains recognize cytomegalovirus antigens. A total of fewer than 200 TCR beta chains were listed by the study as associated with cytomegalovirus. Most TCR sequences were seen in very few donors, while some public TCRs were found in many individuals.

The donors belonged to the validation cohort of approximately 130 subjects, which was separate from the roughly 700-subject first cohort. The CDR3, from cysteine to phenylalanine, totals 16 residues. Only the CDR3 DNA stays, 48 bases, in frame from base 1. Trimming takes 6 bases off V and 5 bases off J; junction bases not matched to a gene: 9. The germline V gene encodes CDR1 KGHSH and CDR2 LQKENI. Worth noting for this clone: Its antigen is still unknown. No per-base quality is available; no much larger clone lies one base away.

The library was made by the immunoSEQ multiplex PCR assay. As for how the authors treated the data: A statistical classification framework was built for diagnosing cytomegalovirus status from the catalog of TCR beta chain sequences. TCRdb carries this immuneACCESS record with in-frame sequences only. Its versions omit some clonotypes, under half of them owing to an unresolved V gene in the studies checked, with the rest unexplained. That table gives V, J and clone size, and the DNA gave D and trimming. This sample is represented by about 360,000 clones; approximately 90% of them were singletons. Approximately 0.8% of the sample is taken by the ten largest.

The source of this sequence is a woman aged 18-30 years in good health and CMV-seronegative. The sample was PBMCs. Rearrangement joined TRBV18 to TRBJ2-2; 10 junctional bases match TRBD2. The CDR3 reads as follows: CASSSRTSGKTGELFF. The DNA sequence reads TGTGCCAGCTCTAGCAGAACTAGCGGGAAAACCGGGGAGCTGTTTTTT.